The rows below give T cell receptor beta chains drawn from one sample of a study of blood T cell repertoires in COVID-19. Sequencing was performed with immunoSEQ multiplex PCR; in TCRdb, only in-frame clones are kept and a portion is missing. The data show a few hundred thousand clones, with approximately 84% seen just once and around 14% held by the top ten. What was sequenced was peripheral blood. These receptors originate from a person aged 70 to 85 with COVID-19, enrolled during active disease. The CDR3 runs from the conserved cysteine through the conserved F or W.

V,J,CDR3
TRBV3-1/TRBV3-2,TRBJ2-1,CASTAGVWNEQFF
TRBV6-5,TRBJ1-6,CASTEGGIQNSPLHF
TRBV19,TRBJ1-5,CASSISHSQPQHF
TRBV6-1,TRBJ1-2,CASSGGTGLWESYGYTF
TRBV9,TRBJ1-5,CASSTSGQGIQPQHF
TRBV7-9,TRBJ2-1,CASSLAGTRNEQFF
TRBV5-1,TRBJ1-3,CASSQDRGGGNTIYF
TRBV7-2,TRBJ1-5,CASSPAGGNQPQHF
TRBV4-1,TRBJ1-2,CASSQETTGGNYGYTF
TRBV3-1/TRBV3-2,TRBJ2-7,CASSPGTSSYEQYF
TRBV19,TRBJ1-1,CASKIQGPRGNTEAFF
TRBV5-4,TRBJ2-6,CASSSPGAGANVLTF
TRBV2,TRBJ1-3,CASSRDTIYF
TRBV4-2,TRBJ1-2,CASSPRQDRATPVGYTF
TRBV19,TRBJ2-2,CASSRASGTGELFF
TRBV24-1,TRBJ2-1,CATSDPKERGDNEQFF
TRBV18,TRBJ1-5,CASSPQGNQPQHF
TRBV6-5,TRBJ2-7,CASRIPGGSEQYF
TRBV28,TRBJ1-2,CASSRTQGALRGYTF
TRBV19,TRBJ2-1,CASSLSGSDNEQFF
TRBV5-1,TRBJ2-5,CASSQEGQVNQYF
TRBV11-2,TRBJ2-1,CASSPPLDGNEQFF
TRBV14,TRBJ1-1,CASSLSGGSNTEAFF
TRBV6-2/TRBV6-3,TRBJ1-5,CASSLTALKPQHF
TRBV19,TRBJ1-2,CASSIVGRTERYGYTF
TRBV29-1,TRBJ1-3,CSVEAGGTIYF